This TCR beta chain was found in a study of blood T cells in healthy people across ages. Findings of the study overall: Diversity was higher, and naive CD4+ cells more numerous, in long-lived donors than in aged donors. Roughly linearly, TCR beta diversity per million T cells fell as age increased.

CDR1 and CDR2 (germline): DFQATT, SNEGSKA (reference sequence). The CDR3 has 15 amino acids. The trim removed 3 bases at V and 0 bases at J, leaving 6 bases unmatched. This clonotype was recorded many times. What it recognizes is unknown. Then a second PCR, running roughly 7 to 11 cycles, was carried out with a sample-barcoded 5' primer and a J-beta primer mix. Unique molecular identifiers of 12 random nucleotides labeled each cDNA. In TCRdb, the 5' RACE reads were re-called with MiXCR into one record per CDR3 protein. Found here are 500,000 to 700,000 distinct CDR3 sequences, less than 35% of them singletons; the top ten hold 15% to 19%.

The sequence was collected from a woman aged 80 or older in good health. Sequenced material: blood. The chain joins TRBV20-1 to TRBJ2-3; TRBD2 aligns across 7 bases. The CDR3: CSARSPSGSTDTQYF. DNA for the CDR3: TGCAGTGCTAGGTCTCCTAGCGGCAGCACAGATACGCAGTATTTT.